This T cell receptor (beta chain) was captured by sequencing in a study of cytomegalovirus exposure and HLA in healthy donors (dated by TCRdb to about 2017). Study-wide context: According to a later analysis, the roughly 130 validation repertoires were produced on the same platform as the roughly 720 repertoires of the first cohort. Besides the first cohort of under 700 subjects, a separate validation cohort made up of roughly 120 different subjects was used. The study aimed to test whether signatures of past pathogen exposure could be identified by cataloging public T cell receptors. To predict cytomegalovirus infection status, the study combined high-throughput TCR immunosequencing, statistical association of individual TCRs with disease status, and machine learning.

On this clone: Its antigen specificity is not known. The input lacks base qualities; no much larger clone sits a single base away.

Overall study outcomes, separate from this receptor: While some public TCRs were present in many individuals, most TCR sequences turned up only very rarely across donors. In the study, 150 to 200 TCR beta chains were listed as associated with cytomegalovirus. It was suggested by the authors that the approach could potentially be generalized to other disease states and immunological phenotypes. A few of the identified cytomegalovirus-associated TCR beta chains were confirmed in vitro to be specific for cytomegalovirus antigens. Subsequent analysis determined that TCRs grouped into clusters in the first cohort also showed a tendency toward co-occurrence across the 130 or so validation repertoires, and roughly 94% of cluster scores exceeded 0. The classifier was reported to diagnose cytomegalovirus status with high specificity and sensitivity in both the original and validation cohorts. A later analysis had no HLA typing for the validation cohort, so co-occurrence there was scored across all 110 or so repertoires.

The donors belonged to the validation cohort of approximately 130 subjects, which was separate from the approximately 680-subject first cohort. The library was generated by the immunoSEQ multiplex PCR assay. The authors' pipeline ran thus. A statistical classification framework was built to diagnose cytomegalovirus status from the catalog of TCR beta chain sequences. Not all clones reach the TCRdb copy of this immuneACCESS table, which keeps in-frame sequences only. Checked studies attribute under half of the gap to unresolved V genes and leave the rest unexplained. V and J calls and clone size are as listed in that table; D and trimming were resolved from the DNA. In this sample the table shows a few hundred thousand clones, 88% of which occur a single time. The ten largest account for approximately 0.95% of the sample. As encoded in the germline V gene, CDR1 is SGHTA while CDR2 is FQGNSA. The cysteine opens and the phenylalanine closes a CDR3 of 15 amino acids. The read is trimmed to its CDR3 DNA, 45 bases read in frame from base 1. V is pruned by 6 bases and J by 0 bases, leaving 7 bases of the junction without a gene match.

The sequencing input was PBMCs. The chain employs TRBV7-2 and TRBJ2-7, and 8 junction bases match TRBD2. The clonotype was recovered from a man aged 25 to 40 in good health and CMV-seronegative. At the DNA level, the sequence is TGTGCCAGCAGTCCCTCGGGGGGGGCCTCCTACGAGCAGTACTTC. This is translated as CASSPSGGASYEQYF.